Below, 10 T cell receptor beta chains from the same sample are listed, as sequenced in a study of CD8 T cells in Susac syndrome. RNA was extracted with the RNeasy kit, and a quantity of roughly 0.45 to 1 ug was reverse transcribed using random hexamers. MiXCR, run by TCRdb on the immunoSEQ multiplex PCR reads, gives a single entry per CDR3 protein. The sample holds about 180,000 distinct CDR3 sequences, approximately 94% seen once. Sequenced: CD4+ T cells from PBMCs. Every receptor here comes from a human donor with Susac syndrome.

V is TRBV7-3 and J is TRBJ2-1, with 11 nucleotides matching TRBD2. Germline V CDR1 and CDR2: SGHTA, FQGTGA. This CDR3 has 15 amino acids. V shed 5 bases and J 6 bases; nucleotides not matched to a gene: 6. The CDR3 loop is CASSGSSGGLNEQFF. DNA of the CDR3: TGTGCCAGCAGCGGTTCTAGCGGGGGGCTCAATGAGCAGTTCTTC.

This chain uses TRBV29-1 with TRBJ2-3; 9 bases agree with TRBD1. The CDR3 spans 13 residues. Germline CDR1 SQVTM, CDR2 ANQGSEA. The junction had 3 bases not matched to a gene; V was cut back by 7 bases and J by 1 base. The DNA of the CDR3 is TGCAGCGGTGACAGGGGGGGCACAGATACGCAGTATTTT. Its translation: CSGDRGGTDTQYF.

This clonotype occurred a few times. As DNA, the CDR3 is TGTGCCAGCGCCGGGACTAGGGACAATGAGCAGTTCTTC. This codes for CASAGTRDNEQFF. The rearrangement joins TRBV7-2 to TRBJ2-1; 8 bases are a match to TRBD2. Germline CDR1 and CDR2: SGHTA and FQGNSA. Losses at the gene ends were 8 bases for V and 5 bases for J; bases not matched to a gene: 5. This CDR3 spans 13 amino acids.

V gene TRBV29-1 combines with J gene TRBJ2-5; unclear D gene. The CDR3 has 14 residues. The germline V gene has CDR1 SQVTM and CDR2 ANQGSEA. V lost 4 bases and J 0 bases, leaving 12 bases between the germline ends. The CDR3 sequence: CSVVWASNQETQYF. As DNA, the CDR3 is TGCAGCGTTGTCTGGGCGAGTAACCAAGAGACCCAGTACTTC.

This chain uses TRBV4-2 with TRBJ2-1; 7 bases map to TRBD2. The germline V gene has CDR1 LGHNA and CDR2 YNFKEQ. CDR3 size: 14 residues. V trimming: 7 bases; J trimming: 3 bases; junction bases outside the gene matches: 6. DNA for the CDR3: TGTGCCAGCACCCTAGCGGACGACTACAATGAGCAGTTCTTC. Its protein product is CASTLADDYNEQFF.

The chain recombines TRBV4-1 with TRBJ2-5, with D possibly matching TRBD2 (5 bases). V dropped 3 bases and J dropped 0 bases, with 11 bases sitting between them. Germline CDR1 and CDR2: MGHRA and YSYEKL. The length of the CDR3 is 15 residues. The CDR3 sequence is CASSHPGLYQETQYF. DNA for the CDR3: TGCGCCAGCAGCCATCCGGGGTTGTACCAAGAGACCCAGTACTTC.

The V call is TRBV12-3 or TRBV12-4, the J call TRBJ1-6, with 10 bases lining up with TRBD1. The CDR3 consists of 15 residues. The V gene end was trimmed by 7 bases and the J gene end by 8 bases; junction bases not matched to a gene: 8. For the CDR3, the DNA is TGTGCCAGCATGCCTCAAGGACAGGGGGATTCACCCCTCCACTTT. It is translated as CASMPQGQGDSPLHF.

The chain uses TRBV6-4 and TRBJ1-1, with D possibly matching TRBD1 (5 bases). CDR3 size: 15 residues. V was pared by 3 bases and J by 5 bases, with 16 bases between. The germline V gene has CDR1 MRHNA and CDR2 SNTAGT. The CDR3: CASSEQGGKGTEAFF. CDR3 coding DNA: TGTGCCAGCAGTGAGCAGGGTGGAAAAGGAACTGAAGCTTTCTTT.

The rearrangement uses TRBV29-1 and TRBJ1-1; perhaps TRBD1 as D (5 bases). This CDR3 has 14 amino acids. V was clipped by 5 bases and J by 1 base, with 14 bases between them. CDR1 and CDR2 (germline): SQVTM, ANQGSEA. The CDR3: CSVIEGVGNTEAFF. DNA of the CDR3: TGCAGCGTTATTGAAGGGGTCGGGAACACTGAAGCTTTCTTT.

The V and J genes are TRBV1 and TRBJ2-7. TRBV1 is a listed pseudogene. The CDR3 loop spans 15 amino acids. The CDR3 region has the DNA TGCACCAGCAGCCAAGATTCGGTGAGTGTCTACGAGCAGTACTTC. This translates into CTSSQDSVSVYEQYF.